This T cell receptor (beta chain) derives from a study of blood T cell repertoires in COVID-19. Study information: Sites in the United States, Italy and Spain provided acute and convalescent COVID-19 samples. PBMCs, B-cell-depleted T cells, or T cells were the source of the cDNA or gDNA that made up the material.

The CDR3 is 15 residues long. Germline V lookup: CDR1 LNHDA, CDR2 SQIVND (reference sequence). Trimming at V came to 4 bases and at J to 2 bases, leaving 5 bases not matched to a gene. Cohorts were determined from participant-reported clinical history. Original analysis: Using reference gene primer amplification, nucleated cell counts were estimated. Produced via immunoSEQ multiplex PCR; TCRdb's table is partial and in-frame only. V and J calls and clone size are those listed in that table; D and trimming were worked out from the DNA. The sample carries 250,000 or so clones, 70% to 90% recorded once. The sequence came from a woman between 50 and 59 years old who had recovered from COVID-19. V and J are TRBV19 and TRBJ2-5, with 9 nucleotides matching TRBD1. The sample taken for sequencing was PBMCs or T cells enriched from blood (not recorded which). CDR3: CASSTAGTGQETQYF. CDR3 in DNA: TGTGCCAGTAGTACCGCCGGGACAGGGCAAGAGACCCAGTACTTC.